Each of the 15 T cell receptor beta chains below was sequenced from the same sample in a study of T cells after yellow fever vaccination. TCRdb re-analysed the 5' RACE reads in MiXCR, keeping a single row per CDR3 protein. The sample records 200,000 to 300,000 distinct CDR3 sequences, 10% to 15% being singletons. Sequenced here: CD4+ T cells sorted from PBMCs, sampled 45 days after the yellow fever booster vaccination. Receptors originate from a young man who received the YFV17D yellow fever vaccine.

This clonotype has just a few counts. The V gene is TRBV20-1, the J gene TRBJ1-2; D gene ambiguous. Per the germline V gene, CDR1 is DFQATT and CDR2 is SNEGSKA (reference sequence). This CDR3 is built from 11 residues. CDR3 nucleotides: TGCAGCGCTTGGTTTGGGGAGGGCTACACCTTC. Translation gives CSAWFGEGYTF.

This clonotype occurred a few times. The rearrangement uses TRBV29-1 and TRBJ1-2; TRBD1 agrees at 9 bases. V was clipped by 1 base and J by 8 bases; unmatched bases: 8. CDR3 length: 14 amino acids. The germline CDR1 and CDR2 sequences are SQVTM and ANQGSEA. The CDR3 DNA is TGCAGCGTTGAAGGTGACAGGACAGGGGTCGGCTACACCTTC. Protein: CSVEGDRTGVGYTF.

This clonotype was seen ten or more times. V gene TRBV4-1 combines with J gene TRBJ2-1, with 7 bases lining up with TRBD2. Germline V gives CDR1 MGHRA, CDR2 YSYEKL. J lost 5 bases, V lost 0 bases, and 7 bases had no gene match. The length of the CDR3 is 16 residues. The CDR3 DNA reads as TGCGCCAGCAGCCAAGAGGCGCGGGAGCTCCACAATGAGCAGTTCTTC. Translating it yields CASSQEARELHNEQFF.

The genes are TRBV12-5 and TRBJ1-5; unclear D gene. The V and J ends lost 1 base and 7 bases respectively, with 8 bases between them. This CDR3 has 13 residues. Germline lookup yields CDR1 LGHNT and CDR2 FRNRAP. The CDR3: CASGLGPNQPQHF. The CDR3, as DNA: TGTGCTAGTGGTTTGGGACCTAACCAGCCCCAGCATTTT.

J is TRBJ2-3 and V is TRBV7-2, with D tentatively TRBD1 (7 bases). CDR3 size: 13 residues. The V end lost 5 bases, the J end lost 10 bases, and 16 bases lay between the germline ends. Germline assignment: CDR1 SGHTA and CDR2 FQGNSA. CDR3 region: CASSLTGDLAQYF. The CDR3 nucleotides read TGTGCCAGCAGCCTTACAGGGGACTTGGCGCAGTATTTT.

This CDR3 reads CASSYTSVLAGGNYEQYF. In DNA, the CDR3 is TGCGCCAGCAGCTACACCAGCGTCTTAGCGGGAGGGAACTACGAGCAGTACTTC. This rearrangement joins TRBV5-1 to TRBJ2-7; 11 bases are a match to TRBD2. Germline CDR1 SGHRS, CDR2 YFSETQ. The CDR3 is made up of 18 amino acids. J gave up 3 bases and V 3 bases, and 14 bases lay outside the gene matches.

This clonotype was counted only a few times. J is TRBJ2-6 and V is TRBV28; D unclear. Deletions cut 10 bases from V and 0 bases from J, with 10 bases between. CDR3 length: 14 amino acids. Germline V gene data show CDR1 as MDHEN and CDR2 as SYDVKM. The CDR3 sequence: CATQWYSGANVLTF. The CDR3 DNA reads TGTGCCACCCAATGGTACTCTGGGGCCAACGTCCTGACTTTC.

Written as DNA, the CDR3 is TGTGCCAGCAGCACCAGTAGGGGGTCCAACAATGAGCAGTTCTTC. Protein product: CASSTSRGSNNEQFF. The chain employs TRBV7-2 and TRBJ2-1, with D possibly matching TRBD1 (6 bases). CDR3 size: 15 residues. Germline lookup yields CDR1 SGHTA and CDR2 FQGNSA. The V end lost 5 bases, the J end lost 5 bases, and 16 bases lay between the germline ends.

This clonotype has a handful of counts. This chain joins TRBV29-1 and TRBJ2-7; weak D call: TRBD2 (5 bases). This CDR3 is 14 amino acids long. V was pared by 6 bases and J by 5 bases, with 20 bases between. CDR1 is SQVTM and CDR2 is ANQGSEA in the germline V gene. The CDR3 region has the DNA TGCAGCGTGGGGATACGGGGTCGGCAGCACGAGCAGTACTTC. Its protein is CSVGIRGRQHEQYF.

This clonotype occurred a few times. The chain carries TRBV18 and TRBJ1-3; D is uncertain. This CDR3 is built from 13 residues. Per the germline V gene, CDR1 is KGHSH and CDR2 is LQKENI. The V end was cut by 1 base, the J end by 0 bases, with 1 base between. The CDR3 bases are TGTGCCAGCTCACCACGCTCTGGAAACACCATATATTTT. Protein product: CASSPRSGNTIYF.

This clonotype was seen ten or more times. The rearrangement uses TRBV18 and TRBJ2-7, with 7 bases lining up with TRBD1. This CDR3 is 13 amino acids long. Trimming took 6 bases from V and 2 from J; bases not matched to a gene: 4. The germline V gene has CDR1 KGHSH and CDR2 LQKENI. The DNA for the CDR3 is TGTGCCAGCTCCCAAGGGACAGCCTACGAGCAGTACTTC. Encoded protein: CASSQGTAYEQYF.

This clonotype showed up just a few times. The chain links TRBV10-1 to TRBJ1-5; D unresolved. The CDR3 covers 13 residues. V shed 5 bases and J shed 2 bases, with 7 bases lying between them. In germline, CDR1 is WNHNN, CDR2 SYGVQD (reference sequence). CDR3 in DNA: TGCGCCAGCAGTCGAGAGCGCAATCAGCCCCAGCATTTT. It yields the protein CASSRERNQPQHF.

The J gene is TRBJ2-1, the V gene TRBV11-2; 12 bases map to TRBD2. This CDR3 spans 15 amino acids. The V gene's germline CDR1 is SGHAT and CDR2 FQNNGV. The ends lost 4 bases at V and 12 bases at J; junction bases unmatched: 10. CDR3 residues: CASSSIRTSGDRQFF. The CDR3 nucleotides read TGTGCCAGCAGCTCGATTCGGACTAGCGGGGATAGGCAGTTCTTC.

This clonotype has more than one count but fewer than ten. The CDR3 here is CASSQGDLRLETQYF. The CDR3 region has the DNA TGTGCCAGCAGCCAAGGGGACCTACGTTTGGAGACCCAGTACTTC. The chain couples TRBV3-1 to TRBJ2-5; perhaps D is TRBD1 or TRBD2 (5 bases each). V lost 1 base and J lost 5, with 14 bases in between. Looked up from germline, CDR1 is LGHDT and CDR2 is YNNKEL (reference sequence). This CDR3 has 15 amino acids.

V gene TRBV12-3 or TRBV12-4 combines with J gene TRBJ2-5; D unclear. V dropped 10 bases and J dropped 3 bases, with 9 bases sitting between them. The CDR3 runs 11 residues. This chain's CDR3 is CAIIAEETQYF. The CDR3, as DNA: TGTGCCATCATCGCTGAAGAGACCCAGTACTTC.